Shown below are 10 T cell receptor beta chains from a single sample sequenced in a study of monozygotic twins with inflammatory bowel disease. No DNA is given; TCRdb re-called the 5' RACE reads and lists each CDR3 protein once. This table lists tens of thousands of distinct CDR3 sequences. The sequencing sample was made of blood. All receptors derive from a human donor with ulcerative colitis or Crohn's disease, or a healthy co-twin of an affected twin (not recorded which).

The chain is built from TRBV7-7 and TRBJ2-2. Germline V gene data show CDR1 as SSHAT and CDR2 as FNYEAQ (reference sequence). The CDR3 covers 13 residues. This chain's CDR3 is CASRTGVTGDLFF.

V usage is TRBV5-1 and J usage is TRBJ1-1. The germline V gene has CDR1 SGHRS and CDR2 YFSETQ. CDR3 length equals 15 residues. This CDR3 reads CASSLVGLRHAEAFF.

The V call is TRBV4-1, the J call TRBJ1-1. Germline values: CDR1 MGHRA, CDR2 YSYEKL. This CDR3 spans 14 amino acids. The CDR3 sequence is CASSQNHRNTEAFF.

The rearrangement joins TRBV3-1 to TRBJ2-1; TCRdb gives TRBD2 as the D gene, but with no DNA this cannot be confirmed. The CDR3 has 16 residues. CDR1 is LGHDT and CDR2 is YNNKEL in the germline V gene (reference sequence). CDR3 region: CASSQLAGGSYNEQFF.

This chain joins TRBV5-1 and TRBJ2-1; absent DNA, TCRdb's TRBD1 call cannot be checked. Germline V CDR1 and CDR2: SGHRS, YFSETQ. The CDR3 sequence is 16 residues long. CDR3 region: CASSRNGGRGWNEQFF.

The CDR3 spells CASSLGTGVYNEQFF. The rearrangement joins TRBV11-3 to TRBJ2-1; TCRdb lists TRBD1, though no DNA is available to test this call. CDR1 SGHNT and CDR2 YENEEA come from the germline V gene. The length of the CDR3 is 15 residues.

The rearrangement joins TRBV5-1 to TRBJ1-2. Germline CDR1 reads SGHRS; CDR2 reads YFSETQ. CDR3 length equals 13 residues. CDR3 region: CASSHDGNYGYTF.

V gene TRBV20-1 combines with J gene TRBJ2-2; TCRdb gives TRBD1 as the D gene, but with no DNA this cannot be confirmed. This CDR3 is 14 amino acids long. Looked up from germline, CDR1 is DFQATT and CDR2 is SNEGSKA (reference sequence). This CDR3 reads CSAVTGVGTGELFF.

V is TRBV20-1 and J is TRBJ1-2. Germline CDR1 is DFQATT and CDR2 is SNEGSKA (reference sequence). The length of the CDR3 is 12 residues. CDR3: CSQKGLLGGYTF.

Judged by frequency, this clonotype is medium-sized. The rearrangement links TRBV29-1 to TRBJ2-1; no DNA is available, so the TRBD1 call from TCRdb remains unchecked. CDR3 length equals 13 residues. Germline V gene sequence: CDR1 SQVTM, CDR2 ANQGSEA. CDR3 residues: CSVGTGGYNEQFF.